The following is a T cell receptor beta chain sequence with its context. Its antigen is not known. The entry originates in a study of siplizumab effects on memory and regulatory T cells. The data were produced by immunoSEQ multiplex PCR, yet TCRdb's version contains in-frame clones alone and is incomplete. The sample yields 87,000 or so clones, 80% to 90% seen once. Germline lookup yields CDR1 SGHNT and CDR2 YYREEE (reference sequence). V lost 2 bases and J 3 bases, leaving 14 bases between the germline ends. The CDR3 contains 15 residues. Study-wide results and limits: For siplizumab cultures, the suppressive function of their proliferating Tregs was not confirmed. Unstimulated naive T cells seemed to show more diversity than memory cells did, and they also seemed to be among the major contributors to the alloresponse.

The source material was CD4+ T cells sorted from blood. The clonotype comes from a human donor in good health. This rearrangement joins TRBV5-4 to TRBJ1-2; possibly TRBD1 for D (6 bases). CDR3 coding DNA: TGTGCCAGCAGCTTCGGACAGCGAGGGGACTATGGCTACACCTTC. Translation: CASSFGQRGDYGYTF.